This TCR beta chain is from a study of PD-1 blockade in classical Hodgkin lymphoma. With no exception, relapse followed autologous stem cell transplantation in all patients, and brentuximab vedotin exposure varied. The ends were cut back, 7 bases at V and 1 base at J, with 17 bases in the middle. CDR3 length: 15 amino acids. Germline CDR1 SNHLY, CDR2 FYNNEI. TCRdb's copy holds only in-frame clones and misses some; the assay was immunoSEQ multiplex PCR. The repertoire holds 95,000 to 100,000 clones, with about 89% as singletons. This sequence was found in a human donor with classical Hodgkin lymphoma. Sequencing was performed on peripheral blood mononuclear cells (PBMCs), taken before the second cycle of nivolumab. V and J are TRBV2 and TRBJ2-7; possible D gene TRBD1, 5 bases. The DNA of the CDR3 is TGTGCCAGCATCCTATCCAGGGCGCCGTCCTACGAGCAGTACTTC. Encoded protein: CASILSRAPSYEQYF.